Listed here are 15 T cell receptor beta chains from one sample, sequenced in a study of blood T cell repertoires in COVID-19. The data were produced by immunoSEQ multiplex PCR, yet TCRdb's version contains in-frame clones alone and is incomplete. The sample lists around 200,000 clones; about 81% were seen once. Sequencing was done on a sample of PBMCs or T cells enriched from blood (not recorded which). The origin of the receptors is a man aged 35 to 55 who had recovered from COVID-19.

In this sample, this clone turned up a few times. This rearrangement joins TRBV30 to TRBJ1-2, with D tentatively TRBD1 (5 bases). The germline CDR1 and CDR2 sequences are GTSNPN and SVGIG (reference sequence). This CDR3 contains 14 residues. Deletions cut 7 bases from V and 4 bases from J, with 19 bases between. CDR3 bases: TGTGCCTCGACCAATAAATTTCAGGGCTATGGCTACACCTTC. It translates to CASTNKFQGYGYTF.

The chain carries TRBV5-4 and TRBJ2-7, with 9 nucleotides matching TRBD1. Germline V gene sequence: CDR1 SGHNT, CDR2 YYREEE (reference sequence). This CDR3 region has 13 residues. V shed 4 bases and J 5 bases; nucleotides not matched to a gene: 4. The CDR3 spells CASSPGQGNEQYF. As DNA, the CDR3 is TGTGCCAGCAGCCCGGGACAGGGTAACGAGCAGTACTTC.

V is TRBV5-1 and J is TRBJ2-1, with TRBD2 identical over 11 bases. V was clipped by 0 bases and J by 9 bases; unmatched bases: 8. The germline gives CDR1 SGHRS, CDR2 YFSETQ. This CDR3 spans 16 amino acids. The CDR3 reads CASSLGHSGGATEQFF. The CDR3, as DNA: TGCGCCAGCAGCTTGGGTCATAGCGGGGGGGCCACTGAGCAGTTCTTC. The full variable domain, rest sourced from reference TRBV5-1 and TRBJ2-1, is KAGVTQTPRYLIKTRGQQVTLSCSPISGHRSVSWYQQTPGQGLQFLFEYFSETQRNKGNFPGRFSGRQFSNSRSEMNVSTLELGDSALYLCASSLGHSGGATEQFFGPGTRLTVL.

V and J are TRBV19 and TRBJ2-1, with 8 bases matching TRBD2. This CDR3 comprises 14 residues. With V trimmed by 4 bases and J by 10 bases, 9 bases remained unmatched. CDR1 and CDR2 (germline): LNHDA, SQIVND (reference sequence). CDR3 amino acids: CASSRTSTIKEQFF. CDR3 bases: TGTGCCAGTAGTAGGACTAGCACGATTAAGGAGCAGTTCTTC.

The V gene is TRBV2, the J gene TRBJ2-1; tentatively, D is TRBD1 (5 bases). Germline CDR1 SNHLY, CDR2 FYNNEI. The CDR3 contains 12 residues. V dropped 5 bases and J dropped 6 bases, with 8 bases sitting between them. The CDR3 nucleotides read TGTGCCAGCAGTTTTGACAGCAATGAGCAGTTCTTC. Encoded protein: CASSFDSNEQFF.

The chain carries TRBV5-6 and TRBJ2-1; 8 bases are a match to TRBD2. CDR1 and CDR2 (germline): SGHDT, YYEEEE. V shed 0 bases and J 6 bases; nucleotides not matched to a gene: 5. The length of the CDR3 is 15 residues. This CDR3 reads CASSLDEREINEQFF. CDR3 bases: TGTGCCAGCAGCTTGGACGAGCGGGAGATCAATGAGCAGTTCTTC. Full variable domain (rest looked up from reference TRBV5-6 and TRBJ2-1): DAGVTQSPTHLIKTRGQQVTLRCSPKSGHDTVSWYQQALGQGPQFIFQYYEEEERQRGNFPDRFSGHQFPNYSSELNVNALLLGDSALYLCASSLDEREINEQFFGPGTRLTVL.

Of note for this clone: Other nucleotide sequences from this sample produce the same CDR3. The chain recombines TRBV5-1 with TRBJ1-1; TRBD1 matches 9 bases. The CDR3 loop spans 13 amino acids. Trimming took 4 bases from V and 3 from J; bases not matched to a gene: 1. In germline, CDR1 is SGHRS, CDR2 YFSETQ. CDR3 protein: CASSRTGDTEAFF. The CDR3 DNA follows: TGCGCCAGCAGCCGGACAGGGGACACTGAAGCTTTCTTT.

The chain joins TRBV5-1 to TRBJ2-2; 14 bases agree with TRBD2. CDR1 and CDR2 (germline): SGHRS, YFSETQ. This CDR3 region has 19 residues. V lost 4 bases and J lost 0; bases outside the gene matches: 8. CDR3 in amino acids: CASSTGLAGGPANTGELFF. Written as DNA, the CDR3 is TGCGCCAGCAGCACCGGACTAGCGGGGGGTCCTGCGAACACCGGGGAGCTGTTTTTT.

This clone showed up just once. V gene TRBV29-1 combines with J gene TRBJ2-5, with 9 nucleotides matching TRBD2. This CDR3 comprises 15 residues. V gave up 4 bases and J gave up 1 base; unmatched junction bases: 7. CDR1 is SQVTM, CDR2 ANQGSEA, per germline. CDR3 amino acids: CSVGGSGSGQETQYF. The CDR3 nucleotides read TGCAGCGTTGGAGGTAGCGGGAGTGGCCAAGAGACCCAGTACTTC.

CDR3: CASSEGGIIAGDLWEETQYF. CDR3 coding DNA: TGTGCCAGCAGTGAAGGGGGGATTATAGCGGGGGATCTTTGGGAAGAGACCCAGTACTTC. The rearrangement links TRBV6-1 to TRBJ2-5; TRBD2 agrees at 9 bases. V lost 1 base, J lost 3 bases, and 18 bases stayed unmatched. The CDR3 covers 20 residues. The germline CDR1 and CDR2 sequences are MNHNS and SASEGT.

CDR3 region: CASSLGGTSTDTQYF. The CDR3 bases are TGTGCCAGCAGCTTAGGCGGTACGAGCACAGATACGCAGTATTTT. The V and J genes are TRBV7-7 and TRBJ2-3; D remains unclear. Trimming left V 1 base short and J 0 bases short, with 8 bases between. The CDR3 sequence is 15 residues long. Germline loops: CDR1 SSHAT, CDR2 FNYEAQ (reference sequence).

The chain combines TRBV2 with TRBJ2-3; 14 bases match TRBD2. Germline lookup yields CDR1 SNHLY and CDR2 FYNNEI. This CDR3 is built from 16 residues. V shed 4 bases and J 3 bases; nucleotides not matched to a gene: 3. The CDR3 spells CASSGGTSGRTDTQYF. The DNA of the CDR3 is TGTGCCAGCAGTGGGGGGACTAGCGGGAGAACAGATACGCAGTATTTT.

The CDR3: CASSKTGRTEAFF. As DNA, the CDR3 is TGTGCCAGCAGCAAGACAGGGCGAACTGAAGCTTTCTTT. The chain couples TRBV25-1 to TRBJ1-1; TRBD1 agrees at 7 bases. Germline V gives CDR1 MGHDK, CDR2 SYGVNS. The CDR3 is made up of 13 amino acids. V lost 6 bases, J lost 5 bases, and 6 bases stayed unmatched.

Only one count was recorded for this clone. The genes are TRBV7-6 and TRBJ2-1; 7 nucleotides agree with TRBD1. Germline CDR1 is SGHVS and CDR2 is FNYEAQ. There are 18 residues in the CDR3. V gave up 4 bases and J gave up 8 bases; unmatched junction bases: 20. The CDR3 bases are TGTGCCAGCAGCTCCACCTTACAGGGGTTAGGAGCGGTCGATGAGCAGTTCTTC. It is translated as CASSSTLQGLGAVDEQFF.

The V gene is TRBV5-6, the J gene TRBJ2-1; 13 positions agree with TRBD2. Germline V gives CDR1 SGHDT, CDR2 YYEEEE. The J segment lost 5 bases and the V segment lost 0 bases, leaving 5 bases of the junction unmatched. This CDR3 has 17 residues. As DNA, the CDR3 is TGTGCCAGCAGCTTGGTAACTAGCGGGGGGGCCCACAATGAGCAGTTCTTC. The encoded protein is CASSLVTSGGAHNEQFF.